Each of the 14 T cell receptor beta chains below was sequenced from the same sample in a study of T cell changes during pregnancy in multiple sclerosis. Generated by immunoSEQ multiplex PCR, the TCRdb table keeps only in-frame clones and is missing some. Of some 22,000 clones in the sample, around 87% were seen once. Sample: CD4+ T cells from peripheral blood mononuclear cells, taken in the second trimester of pregnancy. The receptors stem from a female donor in good health, enrolled as a control in a pregnancy study.

The gene calls are TRBV5-3 and TRBJ2-7, with 10 nucleotides matching TRBD2. TRBV5-3 is annotated as an ORF whose role is uncertain. The CDR3 totals 16 residues. V was pared by 2 bases and J by 7 bases, with 12 bases of the junction left unmatched. The CDR3 DNA reads TGTGCCAGAAGCTTTCGGACTAGCGGTCCTAAGTGGGAGCAGTACTTC. Amino acids: CARSFRTSGPKWEQYF.

In this sample, this clone turned up once. CDR3 DNA sequence: TGTGCCAGCAGGCGCTCCAGGTTCAGTAATGAAAAACTGTTTTTT. Its protein is CASRRSRFSNEKLFF. The rearrangement uses TRBV6-5 and TRBJ1-4; unclear D gene. Trimming left V 6 bases short and J 4 bases short, with 15 bases between. CDR3 length: 15 amino acids. CDR1 MNHEY and CDR2 SVGAGI come from the germline V gene.

The chain has TRBV7-8 and TRBJ2-1, with TRBD2 matching over 8 bases. The CDR3 consists of 17 residues. Germline lookup yields CDR1 SGHVS and CDR2 FQNEAQ. Trimming took 1 base from V and 6 from J; bases not matched to a gene: 11. The CDR3 loop reads CASSLGGAGGDFNEQFF. The CDR3 DNA reads TGTGCCAGCAGCTTAGGAGGGGCGGGGGGCGACTTCAATGAGCAGTTCTTC.

The chain couples TRBV2 to TRBJ1-4; D perhaps matches TRBD1 (6 bases). Trimming took 4 bases from V and 5 from J, leaving 17 bases between them. This CDR3 has 16 amino acids. Germline V gene sequence: CDR1 SNHLY, CDR2 FYNNEI. The CDR3 loop is CASSVAHQGINEKLFF. The CDR3 region has the DNA TGTGCCAGCAGTGTAGCCCATCAGGGGATAAATGAAAAACTGTTTTTT.

The gene calls are TRBV2 and TRBJ2-7, with D possibly being TRBD2 (6 bases). CDR3 size: 13 residues. CDR1 SNHLY and CDR2 FYNNEI come from the germline V gene. V shed 8 bases and J shed 5 bases, with 16 bases lying between them. This CDR3 reads CASSGWGGNEQYF. The CDR3 DNA follows: TGTGCCAGCTCAGGATGGGGAGGTAACGAGCAGTACTTC.

This clone was detected a few times. For the CDR3, the DNA is TGTGCCAGCAGCCCCACTAGCGGGGTCTACAATGAGCAGTTCTTC. This translates into CASSPTSGVYNEQFF. The chain uses TRBV11-2 and TRBJ2-1; TRBD2 agrees at 10 bases. This CDR3 has 15 residues. Germline V CDR1 and CDR2: SGHAT, FQNNGV. V trimming: 5 bases; J trimming: 3 bases; junction bases outside the gene matches: 4. The full variable domain, its missing parts supplied by reference TRBV11-2 and TRBJ2-1, is EAGVAQSPRYKIIEKRQSVAFWCNPISGHATLYWYQQILGQGPKLLIQFQNNGVVDDSQLPKDRFSAERLKGVDSTLKIQPAKLEDSAVYLCASSPTSGVYNEQFFGPGTRLTVL.

The chain joins TRBV7-8 to TRBJ2-3; D may be TRBD1 (6 bases). With 2 bases removed from V and 1 base from J, the gap between germline ends came to 13 bases. The CDR3 covers 16 residues. CDR1 is SGHVS and CDR2 is FQNEAQ in the germline V gene. The DNA of the CDR3 is TGTGCCAGCAGCTTAATTCAGGGGCCCGGCACAGATACGCAGTATTTT. Amino acids: CASSLIQGPGTDTQYF.

The chain carries TRBV6-5 and TRBJ2-2; possibly TRBD2 for D (6 bases). This CDR3 has 13 residues. The V end lost 7 bases, the J end lost 7 bases, and 13 bases lay between the germline ends. CDR1 is MNHEY and CDR2 is SVGAGI in the germline V gene. The CDR3 loop reads CASNSGVYGELFF. CDR3 nucleotides: TGTGCCAGCAATTCGGGAGTGTACGGGGAGCTGTTTTTT.

J is TRBJ2-1 and V is TRBV7-2, with 8 bases matching TRBD2. CDR1 is SGHTA and CDR2 is FQGNSA in the germline V gene. The junction had 4 bases not matched to a gene; V was cut back by 0 bases and J by 0 bases. The CDR3 totals 17 residues. CDR3 region: CASSLASGGSSYNEQFF. As DNA, the CDR3 is TGTGCCAGCAGCTTAGCCAGCGGGGGATCCTCCTACAATGAGCAGTTCTTC.

The V gene is TRBV7-8, the J gene TRBJ2-7; 11 bases line up with TRBD2. Trimming took 2 bases from V and 7 from J; bases not matched to a gene: 10. The germline gives CDR1 SGHVS, CDR2 FQNEAQ. The length of the CDR3 is 16 residues. DNA of the CDR3: TGTGCCAGCAGCTTAAGGTTGGCTAGCGGGAGGAAGGAGCAGTACTTC. Translation: CASSLRLASGRKEQYF.

This chain connects TRBV11-3 to TRBJ2-3; D possibly corresponds to TRBD1 (5 bases). This CDR3 has 14 residues. Trimming stripped 1 base from V and 6 bases from J, with 11 bases between. Germline V CDR1 and CDR2: SGHNT, YENEEA. CDR3 sequence: CASSLGGSPDTQYF. CDR3 nucleotide sequence: TGTGCCAGCAGCTTAGGGGGCTCCCCGGATACGCAGTATTTT. Combining the CDR3 with reference TRBV11-3 and TRBJ2-3 gives the whole variable domain EAGVVQSPRYKIIEKKQPVAFWCNPISGHNTLYWYLQNLGQGPELLIRYENEEAVDDSQLPKDRFSAERLKGVDSTLKIQPAELGDSAVYLCASSLGGSPDTQYFGPGTRLTVL.

J is TRBJ2-2 and V is TRBV19, with 8 bases aligning to TRBD2. The CDR3 has 15 amino acids. V lost 8 bases, J lost 5 bases, and 10 bases stayed unmatched. CDR1 is LNHDA and CDR2 is SQIVND in the germline V gene (reference sequence). In DNA, the CDR3 is TGTGCCAGTCACGCCGTAGCGGGAAAAACCGGGGAGCTGTTTTTT. Translated: CASHAVAGKTGELFF.

The chain joins TRBV30 to TRBJ1-2; TRBD1 might be the D (5 bases). The germline CDR1 and CDR2 sequences are GTSNPN and SVGIG (reference sequence). Trimming shortened V by 5 bases and J by 4 bases, and 14 bases separated the two germline ends. CDR3 length: 13 residues. As DNA, the CDR3 is TGTGCCTGGGGGGTAGGGGCGGTCTATGGCTACACCTTC. This codes for CAWGVGAVYGYTF.

This chain uses TRBV6-1 with TRBJ1-6; D is uncertain. Trimming removed 6 bases from V and 8 bases from J, with 14 bases in between. The length of the CDR3 is 14 residues. Germline loops: CDR1 MNHNS, CDR2 SASEGT. CDR3 coding DNA: TGTGCCAGCAGCGCAGGACGGAGGGATTCACCCCTCCACTTT. Its translation is CASSAGRRDSPLHF.